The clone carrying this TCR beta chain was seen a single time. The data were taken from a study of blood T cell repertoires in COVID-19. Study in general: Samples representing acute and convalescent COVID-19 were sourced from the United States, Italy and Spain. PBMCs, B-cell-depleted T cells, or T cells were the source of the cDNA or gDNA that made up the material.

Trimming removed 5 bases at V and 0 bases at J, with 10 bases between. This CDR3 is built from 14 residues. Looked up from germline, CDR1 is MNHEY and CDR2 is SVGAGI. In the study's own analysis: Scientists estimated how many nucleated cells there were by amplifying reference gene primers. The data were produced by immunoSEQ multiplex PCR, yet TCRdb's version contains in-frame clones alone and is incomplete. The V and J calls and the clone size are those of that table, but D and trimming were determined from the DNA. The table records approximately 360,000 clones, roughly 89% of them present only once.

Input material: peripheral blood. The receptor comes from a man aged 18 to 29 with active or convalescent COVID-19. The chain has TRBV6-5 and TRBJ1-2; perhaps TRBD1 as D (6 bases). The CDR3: CASSPQGSNYGYTF. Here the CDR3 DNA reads TGTGCCAGCAGTCCTCAGGGGTCTAACTATGGCTACACCTTC.